This T cell receptor beta chain was identified in a study of T-cell reconstitution after alpha-beta-depleted transplantation in children. Germline V lookup: CDR1 LGHNA, CDR2 YSLEER. This CDR3 contains 16 residues. The V gene lost 0 bases and the J gene lost 6 bases, with 18 bases spanning the gap. The authors prepared the TCRbeta library with unique molecular identifiers. MiXCR, applied by TCRdb to the PCR reads, yields one record per CDR3 protein. This sample carries roughly 350,000 distinct CDR3 sequences, approximately 10% of them seen once, and the ten largest clones take about 2.3%. There are a few counts of this clonotype.

This clonotype originated in a human donor who donated a stem cell graft to a child with acute lymphoblastic leukemia. Source: PBMCs from the stem cell graft donor, taken from the stem cell graft. This chain joins TRBV4-3 and TRBJ2-7; either TRBD1 or TRBD2 may fit D (6 bases each). The DNA for the CDR3 is TGCGCCAGCAGCCAAGAGCGGGGCAGGGGAGGTGGCGAGCAGTACTTC. It is translated as CASSQERGRGGGEQYF.